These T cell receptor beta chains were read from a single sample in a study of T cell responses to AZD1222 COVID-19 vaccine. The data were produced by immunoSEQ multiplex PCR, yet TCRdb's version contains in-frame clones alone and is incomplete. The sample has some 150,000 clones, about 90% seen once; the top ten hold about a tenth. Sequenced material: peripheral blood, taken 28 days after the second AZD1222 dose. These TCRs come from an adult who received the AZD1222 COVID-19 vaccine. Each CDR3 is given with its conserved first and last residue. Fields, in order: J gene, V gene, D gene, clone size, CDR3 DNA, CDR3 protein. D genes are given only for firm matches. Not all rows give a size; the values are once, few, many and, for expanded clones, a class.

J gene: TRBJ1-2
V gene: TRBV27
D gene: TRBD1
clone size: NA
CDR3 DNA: TGTGCCAGCAGTCCGACCCCACCGGGACAGACTAACTGGTTGAACTATGGCTACACCTTC
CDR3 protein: CASSPTPPGQTNWLNYGYTF

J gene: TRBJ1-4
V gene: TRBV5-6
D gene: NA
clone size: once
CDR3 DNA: TGTGCCAGCAGCTTCGGCGGAAAACTGTTTTTT
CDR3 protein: CASSFGGKLFF

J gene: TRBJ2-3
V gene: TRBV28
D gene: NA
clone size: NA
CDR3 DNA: TGTGCCAGCAGTTTAGGGGATACGCAGTATTTT
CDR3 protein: CASSLGDTQYF

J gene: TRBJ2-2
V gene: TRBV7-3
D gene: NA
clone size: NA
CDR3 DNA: TGTGCCAGCAGCTTAAATGCAGGGTTTCTGACCGGGGAGCTGTTTTTT
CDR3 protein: CASSLNAGFLTGELFF

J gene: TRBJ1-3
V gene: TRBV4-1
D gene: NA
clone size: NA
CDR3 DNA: TGCGCCAGCAGCGTGGTCCCGGGACAACACTCTGGAAACACCATATATTTT
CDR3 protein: CASSVVPGQHSGNTIYF

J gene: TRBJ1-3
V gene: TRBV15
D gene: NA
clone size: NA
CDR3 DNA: TGTGCCACCAGCAGAGGGGAATCTGGAAACACCATATATTTT
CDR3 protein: CATSRGESGNTIYF

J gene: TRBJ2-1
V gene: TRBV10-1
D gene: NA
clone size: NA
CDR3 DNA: TGCGCCAGCTCTAAGGGATTCGGTTTCTCAAGCTCCTACAATGAGCAGTTCTTC
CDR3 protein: CASSKGFGFSSSYNEQFF

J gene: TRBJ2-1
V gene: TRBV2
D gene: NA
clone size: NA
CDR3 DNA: TGTGCCAGCCGTTTTAGGAGGTCCCAAGGGGAGCAGTTCTTC
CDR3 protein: CASRFRRSQGEQFF

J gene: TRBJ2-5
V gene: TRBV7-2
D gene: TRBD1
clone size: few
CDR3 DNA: TGTGCCAGCAGCTCTCCGGACAGGGCAGAGACCCAGTACTTC
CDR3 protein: CASSSPDRAETQYF

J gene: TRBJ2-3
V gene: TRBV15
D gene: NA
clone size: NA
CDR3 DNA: TGTGCCACCAGCAGACCGGATCCAGGTACCCCAGATACGCAGTATTTT
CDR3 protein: CATSRPDPGTPDTQYF

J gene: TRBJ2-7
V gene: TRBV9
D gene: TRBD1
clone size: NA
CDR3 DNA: TGTGCCAGCAGCGGTGGTTTTGGACAGGCTACCTACGAGCAGTACTTC
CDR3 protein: CASSGGFGQATYEQYF

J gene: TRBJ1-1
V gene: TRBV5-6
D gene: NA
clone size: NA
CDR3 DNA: TGTGCCAGCAGCTTATATGCGACAGCCAACACTGAAGCTTTCTTT
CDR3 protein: CASSLYATANTEAFF

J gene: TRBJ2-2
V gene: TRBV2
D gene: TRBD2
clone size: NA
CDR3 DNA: TGTGCCAGCCGAGGCGGGAGTGGCACCGGGGAGCTGTTTTTT
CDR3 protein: CASRGGSGTGELFF

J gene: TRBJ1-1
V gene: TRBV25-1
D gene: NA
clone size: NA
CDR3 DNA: TGTGCCAGCAGTGATGCCCGTAAAGTGAACACTGAAGCTTTCTTT
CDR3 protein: CASSDARKVNTEAFF

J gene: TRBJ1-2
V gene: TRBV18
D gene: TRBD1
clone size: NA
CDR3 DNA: TGTGCCAGCTCACCATACACTTCCTCTAAATCGGGACAGGGGGCAGAAGGCTACACCTTC
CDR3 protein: CASSPYTSSKSGQGAEGYTF

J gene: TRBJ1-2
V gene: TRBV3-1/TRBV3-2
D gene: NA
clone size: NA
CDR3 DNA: TGTGCCAGCAGCCAGGGGCCTACCGCGCGGGGCTACACCTTC
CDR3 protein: CASSQGPTARGYTF

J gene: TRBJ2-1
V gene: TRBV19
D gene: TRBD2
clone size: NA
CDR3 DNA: TGTGCCACGACTCCTCGGGAGGGGTACAATGAGCAGTTCTTC
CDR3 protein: CATTPREGYNEQFF

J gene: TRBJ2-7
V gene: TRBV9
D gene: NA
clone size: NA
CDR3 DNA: TGTGCCAGCAGCGTAGGGCCCAAGGGCTACGAGCAGTACTTC
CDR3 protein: CASSVGPKGYEQYF

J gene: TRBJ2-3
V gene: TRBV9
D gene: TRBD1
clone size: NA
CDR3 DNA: TGTGCCAGCAGCGAGAACCCTACCGGGACAGGGGCCGCAGATACGCAGTATTTT
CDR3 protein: CASSENPTGTGAADTQYF

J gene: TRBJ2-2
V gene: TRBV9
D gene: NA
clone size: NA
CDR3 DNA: TGTGCCAGCAGCGTAGGAGTAAGCGGGGAGCTGTTTTTT
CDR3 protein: CASSVGVSGELFF

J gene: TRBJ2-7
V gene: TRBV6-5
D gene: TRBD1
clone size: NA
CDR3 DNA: TGTGCCAGTACCGCAGGGGGCTCCTACGAGCAGTACTTC
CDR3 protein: CASTAGGSYEQYF

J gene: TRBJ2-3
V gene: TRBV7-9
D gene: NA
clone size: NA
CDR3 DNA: TGTGCCAGCAGCTTCTGGCCAGGAGCCACAGATACGCAGTATTTT
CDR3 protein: CASSFWPGATDTQYF

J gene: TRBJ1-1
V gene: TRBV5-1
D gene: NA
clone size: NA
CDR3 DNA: TGCGCCAGCAGCCCCCTGGGGGACGGGGAAGCTTTCTTT
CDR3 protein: CASSPLGDGEAFF

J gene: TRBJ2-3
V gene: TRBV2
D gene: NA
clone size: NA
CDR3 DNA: TGTGCCAGCAGTAGGGAGCGAGCTAGCACAGATACGCAGTATTTT
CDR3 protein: CASSRERASTDTQYF

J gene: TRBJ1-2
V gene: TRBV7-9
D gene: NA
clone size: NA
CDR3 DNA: TGTGCCAGCAGCCCCGATATCTATGGCTACACCTTC
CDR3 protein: CASSPDIYGYTF

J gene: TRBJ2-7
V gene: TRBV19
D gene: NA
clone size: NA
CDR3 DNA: TGTGCCAGTAAAAAAGGTGGGGGATCGGAGCAGTACTTC
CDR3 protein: CASKKGGGSEQYF

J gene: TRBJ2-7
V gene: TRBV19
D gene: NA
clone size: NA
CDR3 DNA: TGTGCCAGTAGAACCACCGGGACGTCCACCTACGAGCAGTACTTC
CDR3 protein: CASRTTGTSTYEQYF

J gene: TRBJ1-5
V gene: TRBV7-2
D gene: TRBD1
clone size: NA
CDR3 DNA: TGTGCCAGCAGCTTAAGGACAGGGGGTCAGCCCCAGCATTTT
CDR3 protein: CASSLRTGGQPQHF

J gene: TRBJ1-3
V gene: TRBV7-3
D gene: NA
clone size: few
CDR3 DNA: TGTGCCAGCAGCCAAGGGGGAGGAGCTGGAAACACCATATATTTT
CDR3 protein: CASSQGGGAGNTIYF

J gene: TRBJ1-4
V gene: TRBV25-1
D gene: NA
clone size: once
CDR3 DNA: TGTGCCAGCAGTGACGCGGGGACTGGGAATGAAAAACTGTTTTTT
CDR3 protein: CASSDAGTGNEKLFF

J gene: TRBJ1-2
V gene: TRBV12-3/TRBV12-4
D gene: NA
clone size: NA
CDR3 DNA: TGTGCCAGCAGTTTGGGGATTGGTGGCTACACCTTC
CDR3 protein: CASSLGIGGYTF

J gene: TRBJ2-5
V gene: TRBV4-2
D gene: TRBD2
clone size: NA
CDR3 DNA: TGTGCCAGCAGCCAACATAGCGGGGGTCTTGAAGAGACCCAGTACTTC
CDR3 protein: CASSQHSGGLEETQYF

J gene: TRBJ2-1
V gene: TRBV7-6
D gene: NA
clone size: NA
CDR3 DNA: TGTGCCAGCAGCCCATCGGAGAACTCCTACAATGAGCAGTTCTTC
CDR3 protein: CASSPSENSYNEQFF

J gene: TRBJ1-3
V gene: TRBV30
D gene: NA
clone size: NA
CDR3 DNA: TGTGCCTGGTCTATGAGCTCTGGAAACACCATATATTTT
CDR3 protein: CAWSMSSGNTIYF

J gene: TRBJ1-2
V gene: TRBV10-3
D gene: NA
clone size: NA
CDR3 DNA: TGTGCCATCAGTGGATCGGCCGGGAATGGCTACACCTTC
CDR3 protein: CAISGSAGNGYTF

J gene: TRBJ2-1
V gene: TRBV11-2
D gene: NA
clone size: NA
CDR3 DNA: TGTGCCAGCACACCCCAGCGGCACCCATCCTACAATGAGCAGTTCTTC
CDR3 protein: CASTPQRHPSYNEQFF

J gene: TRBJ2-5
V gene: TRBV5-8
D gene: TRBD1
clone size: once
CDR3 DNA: TGTGCCAGCAGCTCCCGACAGGGGCTTTTCGAGACCCAGTACTTC
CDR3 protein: CASSSRQGLFETQYF

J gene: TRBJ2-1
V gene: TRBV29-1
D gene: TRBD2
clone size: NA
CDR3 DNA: TGCAGCGTTGAACCTCCCACTAGCGGGAGTGCTGAGCAGTTCTTC
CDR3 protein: CSVEPPTSGSAEQFF

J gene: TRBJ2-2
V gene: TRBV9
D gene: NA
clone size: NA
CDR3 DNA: TGTGCCAGCAGCGTAGGCGTCAGGAACACCGGGGAGCTGTTTTTT
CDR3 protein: CASSVGVRNTGELFF

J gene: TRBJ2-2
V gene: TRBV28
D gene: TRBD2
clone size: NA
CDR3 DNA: TGTGCCAGCAGTTCCCTGGGCGGGAGGGGCACCGGGGAGCTGTTTTTT
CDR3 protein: CASSSLGGRGTGELFF

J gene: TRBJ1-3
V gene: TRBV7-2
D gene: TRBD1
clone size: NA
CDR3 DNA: TGTGCCAGCAGCTTAGTTGGGACAGGCAACTCTGGAAACACCATATATTTT
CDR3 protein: CASSLVGTGNSGNTIYF

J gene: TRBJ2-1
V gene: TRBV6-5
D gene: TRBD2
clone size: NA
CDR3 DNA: TGTGCCACCTCCGGGGGAGGGCCCCACAATGAGCAGTTCTTC
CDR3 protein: CATSGGGPHNEQFF

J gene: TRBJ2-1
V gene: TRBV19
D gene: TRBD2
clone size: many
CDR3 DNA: TGTGCCAGTAGCCTTAGCGGGACCTCCTACAATGAGCAGTTCTTC
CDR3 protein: CASSLSGTSYNEQFF